This is a list of T cell receptor beta chains from one sample in a study of beta chain features in type 1 diabetes. The method was immunoSEQ multiplex PCR; TCRdb's version includes in-frame clones alone and lacks a portion of them. The sample shows approximately 730,000 clones, around 15% of them seen only once. The sample consisted of naive CD4+ T cells from blood. The receptors shown here come from a man aged 18 to 30 with type 1 diabetes. Each CDR3 is given with its conserved first and last residue. D genes are given only for firm matches. Some rows mark clone size as missing; the rest say once, few, many or name a class of expanded clone.

TRBJ2-7,-,few,TRBV25-1,TGTGCCAGCAGTGATATCGTTCTGGGGGAGCAGTACTTC,CASSDIVLGEQYF
TRBJ1-1,-,-,TRBV29-1,TGCAGCGGGGGATCGAACACTGAAGCTTTCTTT,CSGGSNTEAFF
TRBJ1-2,TRBD1,-,TRBV29-1,TGCAGCGTGCTGACAGGGGGCGATGGCTACACCTTC,CSVLTGGDGYTF
TRBJ2-3,-,-,TRBV5-1,TGCGCCAGCAGCTTGGTAGACGGCACAGATACGCAGTATTTT,CASSLVDGTDTQYF
TRBJ1-4,-,few,TRBV30,TGTGCCTGGGGGGAGGCGGGCGATGAAAAACTGTTTTTT,CAWGEAGDEKLFF
TRBJ2-2,-,few,TRBV10-3,TGTGCCATCAGTGAGTCCTTTCTGGGGAAGAACACCGGGGAGCTGTTTTTT,CAISESFLGKNTGELFF
TRBJ2-7,-,few,TRBV30,TGTGCCTGGAGTATTGGGACTCGACCCGACTACGAGCAGTACTTC,CAWSIGTRPDYEQYF
TRBJ2-7,-,-,TRBV5-4,TGTGCCAGCAGCTTGGGCAGCGTGGGCACAGACTACGAGCAGTACTTC,CASSLGSVGTDYEQYF
TRBJ2-1,-,few,TRBV6-1,TGTGCCAGCCGCTCGTTCGGGGAGCAGTTCTTC,CASRSFGEQFF
TRBJ1-1,-,-,TRBV9,TGTGCCAGCAGCGCCGTCCGGACGAACACTGAAGCTTTCTTT,CASSAVRTNTEAFF
TRBJ1-1,-,once,TRBV2,TGTGCCAGCACTGGAGGGGTCAGCACTGAAGCTTTCTTT,CASTGGVSTEAFF
TRBJ2-7,-,-,TRBV18,TGTGCCAGCTCACCTGTGGACGGGCCAAAGTACTTC,CASSPVDGPKYF
TRBJ2-3,-,-,TRBV2,TGTGCCAGCAGTGAAGGACTAGAAGGGGATACGCAGTATTTT,CASSEGLEGDTQYF
TRBJ1-2,TRBD1,-,TRBV6-5,TGTGCCAGCAGTTACTCTACAGGGGCCCACTATGGCTACACCTTC,CASSYSTGAHYGYTF
TRBJ1-6,-,few,TRBV20-1,TGCAGTGCTAGAGCTACTTCACCCCTCCACTTT,CSARATSPLHF
TRBJ1-6,-,few,TRBV23-1,TGCGCCAGCAGTCAAGAAACAGGGCGTTGGTCACCCCTCCACTTT,CASSQETGRWSPLHF
TRBJ1-5,TRBD1,-,TRBV6-6,TGTGCCAGCAGGACAGGGGATCAAGTACAGCCCCAGCATTTT,CASRTGDQVQPQHF
TRBJ2-5,TRBD2,few,TRBV5-6,TGTGCCAGCAGCCCGGGACTAGCGGGGGGGCTGGGTGAGACCCAGTACTTC,CASSPGLAGGLGETQYF
TRBJ2-1,TRBD1,few,TRBV18,TGTGCCAGCTCACCGGGACAGGGGGGATCGAATGAGCAGTTCTTC,CASSPGQGGSNEQFF
TRBJ1-4,TRBD1,few,TRBV30,TGTGCCTGGAGTGGACAGGGGGGAACTAATGAAAAACTGTTTTTT,CAWSGQGGTNEKLFF
TRBJ1-1,-,-,TRBV18,TGTGCCAGCTCACAAGGACAAAACACTGAAGCTTTCTTT,CASSQGQNTEAFF
TRBJ1-2,TRBD1,-,TRBV6-6,TGTGCCAGCAGTTACGGGACAGGGGGTAACTATGGCTACACCTTC,CASSYGTGGNYGYTF
TRBJ2-5,-,-,TRBV4-1,TGCGCCAGTTCGTTAGTTTTGGAAGAGACCCAGTACTTC,CASSLVLEETQYF
TRBJ1-1,TRBD1,-,TRBV6-1,TGTGCCAGCAGCGTCGTTCCGGGACAGGGGACTGAAGCTTTCTTT,CASSVVPGQGTEAFF
TRBJ2-3,-,-,TRBV5-6,TGTGCCAGCAGCAGACAGAGTAGCACAGATACGCAGTATTTT,CASSRQSSTDTQYF
TRBJ1-4,-,few,TRBV18,TGTGCCAGCTCACCACAACGCGAAAAACTGTTTTTT,CASSPQREKLFF
TRBJ1-1,TRBD1,few,TRBV5-1,TGCGCCAGCAGCTTGGGGCCGGGACAGGGCCCTTCGAACACTGAAGCTTTCTTT,CASSLGPGQGPSNTEAFF
TRBJ1-1,-,few,TRBV7-2,TGTGCCAGCAGCTTTGGGACGGTGAACACTGAAGCTTTCTTT,CASSFGTVNTEAFF
TRBJ1-1,-,few,TRBV7-2,TGTGCCAGCAGAAAAACAAAGAACACTGAAGCTTTCTTT,CASRKTKNTEAFF
TRBJ1-2,-,-,TRBV14,TGTGCCAGCAGCCCACGAAGAGACAGTGAAGGGGGCTACACCTTC,CASSPRRDSEGGYTF
TRBJ2-3,TRBD2,-,TRBV2,TGTGCCAGCAGTGTTCGACTAGCGGGAGACACAGATACGCAGTATTTT,CASSVRLAGDTDTQYF
TRBJ2-7,TRBD1,few,TRBV7-6,TGTGCCAGCAGCTCCACCGGGACAGGGTATTACGAGCAGTACTTC,CASSSTGTGYYEQYF
TRBJ1-2,-,-,TRBV4-1,TGCGCCAGCAGCCAAGATCTCGCAGGGGTAATGCGTGGCTACACCTTC,CASSQDLAGVMRGYTF
TRBJ2-7,-,few,TRBV9,TGTGCCAGCAGCGTAGAACTCGGGTACGAGCAGTACTTC,CASSVELGYEQYF
TRBJ1-2,-,few,TRBV11-2,TGTGCCAGCAGCTTATCTTCTTCTAACTATGGCTACACCTTC,CASSLSSSNYGYTF
TRBJ2-7,-,-,TRBV29-1,TGCAGCGTTGCCGTACTACAGGGTTCGTACGAGCAGTACTTC,CSVAVLQGSYEQYF
TRBJ2-2,-,few,TRBV6-5,TGTGCCAGCAGAAAGTTGTGGGATACCGGGGAGCTGTTTTTT,CASRKLWDTGELFF
TRBJ1-2,-,-,TRBV14,TGTGCCAGCAGCCAAGTACAGGGAGAGGGCTACACCTTC,CASSQVQGEGYTF
TRBJ2-1,TRBD2,few,TRBV25-1,TGTGCCAGCAGCCCGACTAGCTTCAATGAGCAGTTCTTC,CASSPTSFNEQFF
TRBJ2-7,TRBD1,few,TRBV29-1,TGCAGCGTAGTACAGGGGGCCTACGAGCAGTACTTC,CSVVQGAYEQYF
TRBJ2-5,-,-,TRBV19,TGTGCCAGTAGCCCTCGGGAGCAGACCCAGTACTTC,CASSPREQTQYF
TRBJ2-5,-,-,TRBV7-2,TGTGCCAGCAGCCCCCCTGGGATCAGAGAGACCCAGTACTTC,CASSPPGIRETQYF
TRBJ1-6,-,few,TRBV4-1,TGCGCCAGCAGCCAGGGTCATGGCGCCAATTCACCCCTCCACTTT,CASSQGHGANSPLHF
TRBJ1-1,-,-,TRBV19,TGTGCCAGTAGTATAGTCGAGGGCACTGAAGCTTTCTTT,CASSIVEGTEAFF
TRBJ1-6,TRBD1,few,TRBV30,TGTGCCTGGGGCCGGGACAGTGATTCACCCCTCCACTTT,CAWGRDSDSPLHF
TRBJ2-7,TRBD1,-,TRBV28,TGTGCCAGCGTCGGACAGGGGTACGAGCAGTACTTC,CASVGQGYEQYF
TRBJ1-5,-,few,TRBV12-2,TGTGCAAGTCGCTCGCCCGGGACAGTTAATCAGCCCCAGCATTTT,CASRSPGTVNQPQHF
TRBJ1-5,-,-,TRBV30,TGTGCCTGGAGCTTGACGGAAAGCAATCAGCCCCAGCATTTT,CAWSLTESNQPQHF
TRBJ1-2,-,few,TRBV30,TGTGCCTGGGCGGATTGGGGCTTAGAATTGCGTGGCTACACCTTC,CAWADWGLELRGYTF
TRBJ2-7,-,few,TRBV4-1,TGCGCCAGCAGCCAGGTACTTCCAGACAGCACCTACGAGCAGTACTTC,CASSQVLPDSTYEQYF
TRBJ2-5,TRBD2,-,TRBV10-3,TGTGCCATCAGTGTTTCGCTAGCGGGGGGACAAGAGACCCAGTACTTC,CAISVSLAGGQETQYF
TRBJ1-4,-,-,TRBV29-1,TGCAGCACCCAGGGGAACGGGGATGAAAAACTGTTTTTT,CSTQGNGDEKLFF
TRBJ2-3,-,-,TRBV19,TGTGCCAGTAGTGCGGGGAGCACAGATACGCAGTATTTT,CASSAGSTDTQYF